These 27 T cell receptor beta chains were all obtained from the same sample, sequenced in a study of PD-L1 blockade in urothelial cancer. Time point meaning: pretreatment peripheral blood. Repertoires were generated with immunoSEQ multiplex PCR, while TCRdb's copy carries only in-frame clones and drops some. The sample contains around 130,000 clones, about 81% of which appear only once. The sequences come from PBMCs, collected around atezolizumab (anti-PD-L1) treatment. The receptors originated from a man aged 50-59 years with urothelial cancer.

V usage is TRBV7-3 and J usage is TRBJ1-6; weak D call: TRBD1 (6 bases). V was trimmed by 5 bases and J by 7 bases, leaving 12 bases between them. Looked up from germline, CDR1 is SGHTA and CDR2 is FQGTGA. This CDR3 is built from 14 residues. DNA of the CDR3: TGTGCCAGCAGCGAGACAGGTCCAAATTCACCCCTCCACTTT. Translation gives CASSETGPNSPLHF.

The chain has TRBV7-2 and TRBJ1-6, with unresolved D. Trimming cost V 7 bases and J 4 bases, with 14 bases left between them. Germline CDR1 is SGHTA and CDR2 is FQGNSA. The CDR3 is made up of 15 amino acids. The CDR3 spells CASTNPDFYNSPLHF. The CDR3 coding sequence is TGTGCCAGCACAAACCCCGACTTTTATAATTCACCCCTCCACTTT.

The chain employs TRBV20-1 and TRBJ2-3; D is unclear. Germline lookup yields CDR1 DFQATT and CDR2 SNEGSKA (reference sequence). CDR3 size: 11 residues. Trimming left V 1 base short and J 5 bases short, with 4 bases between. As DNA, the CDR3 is TGCAGTGCTAGAGTTCGAGATACGCAGTATTTT. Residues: CSARVRDTQYF.

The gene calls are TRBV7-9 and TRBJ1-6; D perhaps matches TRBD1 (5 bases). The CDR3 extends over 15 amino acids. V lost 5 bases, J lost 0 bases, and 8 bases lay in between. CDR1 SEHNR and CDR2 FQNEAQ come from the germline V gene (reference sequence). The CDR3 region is CASSPDSSYNSPLHF. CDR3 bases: TGTGCCAGCAGCCCTGACAGCTCCTATAATTCACCCCTCCACTTT.

The CDR3 region is CASSPKQGNEQYF. The CDR3, as DNA: TGTGCCAGCTCACCGAAACAGGGAAACGAGCAGTACTTC. This chain uses TRBV18 with TRBJ2-7, with D perhaps TRBD1 (6 bases). CDR1 and CDR2 (germline): KGHSH, LQKENI. V was shortened by 3 bases and J by 5 bases, with 11 bases between the two germline ends. The CDR3 is 13 residues long.

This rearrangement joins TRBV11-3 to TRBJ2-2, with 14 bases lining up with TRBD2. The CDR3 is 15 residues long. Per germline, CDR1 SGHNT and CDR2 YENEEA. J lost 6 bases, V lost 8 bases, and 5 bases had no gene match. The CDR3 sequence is CASGGLAGEPGELFF. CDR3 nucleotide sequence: TGTGCCAGCGGGGGACTAGCGGGAGAACCCGGGGAGCTGTTTTTT. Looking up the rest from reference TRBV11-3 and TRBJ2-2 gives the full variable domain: EAGVVQSPRYKIIEKKQPVAFWCNPISGHNTLYWYLQNLGQGPELLIRYENEEAVDDSQLPKDRFSAERLKGVDSTLKIQPAELGDSAVYLCASGGLAGEPGELFFGEGSRLTVL.

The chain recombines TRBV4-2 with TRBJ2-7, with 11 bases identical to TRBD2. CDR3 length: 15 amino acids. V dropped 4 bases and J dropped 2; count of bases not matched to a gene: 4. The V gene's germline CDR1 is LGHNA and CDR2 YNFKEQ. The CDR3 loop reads CASSPTSGTTYEQYF. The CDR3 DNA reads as TGTGCCAGCAGCCCGACTAGCGGGACCACCTACGAGCAGTACTTC.

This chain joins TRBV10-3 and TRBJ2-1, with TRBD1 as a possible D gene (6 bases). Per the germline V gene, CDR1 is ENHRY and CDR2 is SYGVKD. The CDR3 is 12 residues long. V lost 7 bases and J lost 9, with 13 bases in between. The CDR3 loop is CAITGQKAEQFF. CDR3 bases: TGTGCCATCACCGGACAGAAGGCTGAGCAGTTCTTC.

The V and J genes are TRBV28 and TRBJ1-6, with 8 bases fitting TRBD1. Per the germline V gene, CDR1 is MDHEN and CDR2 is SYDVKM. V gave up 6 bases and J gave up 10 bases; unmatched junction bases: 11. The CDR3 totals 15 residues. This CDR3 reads CASRGGTGIGSPLHF. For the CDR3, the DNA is TGTGCCAGCAGGGGGGGGACAGGTATAGGGTCACCCCTCCACTTT. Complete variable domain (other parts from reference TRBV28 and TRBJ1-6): DVKVTQSSRYLVKRTGEKVFLECVQDMDHENMFWYRQDPGLGLRLIYFSYDVKMKEKGDIPEGYSVSREKKERFSLILESASTNQTSMYLCASRGGTGIGSPLHFGNGTRLTVT.

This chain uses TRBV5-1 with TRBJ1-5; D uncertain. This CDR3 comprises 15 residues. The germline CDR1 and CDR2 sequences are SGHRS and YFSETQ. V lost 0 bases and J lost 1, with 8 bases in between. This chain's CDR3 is CASSLGDISNQPQHF. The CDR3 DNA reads TGCGCCAGCAGCTTGGGAGACATCAGCAATCAGCCCCAGCATTTT.

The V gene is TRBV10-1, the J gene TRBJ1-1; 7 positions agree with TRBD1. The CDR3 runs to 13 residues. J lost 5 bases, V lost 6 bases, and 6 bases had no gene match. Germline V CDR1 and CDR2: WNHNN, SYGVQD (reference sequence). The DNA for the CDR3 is TGCGCCAGCAGCCAAACCAGGGGGACTGAAGCTTTCTTT. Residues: CASSQTRGTEAFF.

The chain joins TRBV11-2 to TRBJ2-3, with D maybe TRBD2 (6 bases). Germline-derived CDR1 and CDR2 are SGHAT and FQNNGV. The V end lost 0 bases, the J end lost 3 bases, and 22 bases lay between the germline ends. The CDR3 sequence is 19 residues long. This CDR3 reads CASSLDIGLAKRVTDTQYF. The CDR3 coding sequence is TGTGCCAGCAGCTTAGATATAGGGCTAGCGAAACGGGTTACAGATACGCAGTATTTT.

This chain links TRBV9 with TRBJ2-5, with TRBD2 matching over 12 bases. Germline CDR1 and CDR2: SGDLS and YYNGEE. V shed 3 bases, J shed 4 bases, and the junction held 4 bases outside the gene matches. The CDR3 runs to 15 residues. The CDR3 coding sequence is TGTGCCAGCAGCGCGGGACTAGCGGGTAGAGAGACCCAGTACTTC. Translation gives CASSAGLAGRETQYF.

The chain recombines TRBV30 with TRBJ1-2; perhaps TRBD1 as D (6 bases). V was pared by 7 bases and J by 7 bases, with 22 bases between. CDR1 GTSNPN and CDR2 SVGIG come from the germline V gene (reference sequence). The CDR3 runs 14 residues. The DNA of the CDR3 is TGTGCCTATACTCCGGACAGCCCAGATGGTGGCTACACCTTC. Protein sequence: CAYTPDSPDGGYTF.

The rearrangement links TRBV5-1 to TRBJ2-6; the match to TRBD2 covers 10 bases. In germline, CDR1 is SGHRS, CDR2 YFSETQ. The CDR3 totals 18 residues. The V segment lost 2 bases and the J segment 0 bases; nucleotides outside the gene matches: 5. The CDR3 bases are TGCGCCAGCAGCTTTCAACTAGCGGGAAACTCTGGGGCCAACGTCCTGACTTTC. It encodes CASSFQLAGNSGANVLTF. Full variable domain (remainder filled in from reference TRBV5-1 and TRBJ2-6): KAGVTQTPRYLIKTRGQQVTLSCSPISGHRSVSWYQQTPGQGLQFLFEYFSETQRNKGNFPGRFSGRQFSNSRSEMNVSTLELGDSALYLCASSFQLAGNSGANVLTFGAGSRLTVL.

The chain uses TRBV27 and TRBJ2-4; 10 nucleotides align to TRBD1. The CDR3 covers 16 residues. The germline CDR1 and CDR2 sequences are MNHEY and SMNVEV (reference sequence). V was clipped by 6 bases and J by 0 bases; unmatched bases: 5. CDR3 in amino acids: CASSPGQGQAKNIQYF. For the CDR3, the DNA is TGTGCCAGCAGCCCGGGACAGGGGCAAGCCAAAAACATTCAGTACTTC.

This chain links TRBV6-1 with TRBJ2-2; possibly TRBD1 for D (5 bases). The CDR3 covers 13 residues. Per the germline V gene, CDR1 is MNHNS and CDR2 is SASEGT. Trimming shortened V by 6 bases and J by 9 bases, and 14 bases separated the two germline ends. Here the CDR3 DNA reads TGTGCCAGCAGGGAATCTAGGGGCCGGGAGCTGTTTTTT. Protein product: CASRESRGRELFF.

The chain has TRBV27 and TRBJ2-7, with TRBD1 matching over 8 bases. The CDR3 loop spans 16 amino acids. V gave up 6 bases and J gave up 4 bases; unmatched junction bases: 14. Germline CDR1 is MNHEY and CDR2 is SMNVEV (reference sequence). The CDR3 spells CASRQPRGPVQYEQYF. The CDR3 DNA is TGTGCCAGCAGGCAACCCAGGGGGCCCGTTCAGTACGAGCAGTACTTC.

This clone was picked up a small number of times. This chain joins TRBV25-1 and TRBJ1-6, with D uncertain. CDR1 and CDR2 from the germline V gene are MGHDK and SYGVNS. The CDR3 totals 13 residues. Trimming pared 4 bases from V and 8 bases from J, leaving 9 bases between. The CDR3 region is CASSAIRDSPLHF. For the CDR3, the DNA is TGTGCCAGCAGTGCGATCCGAGATTCACCCCTCCACTTT.

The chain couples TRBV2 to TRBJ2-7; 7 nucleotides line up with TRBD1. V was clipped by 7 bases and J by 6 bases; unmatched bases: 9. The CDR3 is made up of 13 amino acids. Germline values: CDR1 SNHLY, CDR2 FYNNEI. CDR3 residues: CASKDRRRSEQYF. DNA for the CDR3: TGTGCCAGCAAGGACAGGAGGAGGAGCGAGCAGTACTTC.

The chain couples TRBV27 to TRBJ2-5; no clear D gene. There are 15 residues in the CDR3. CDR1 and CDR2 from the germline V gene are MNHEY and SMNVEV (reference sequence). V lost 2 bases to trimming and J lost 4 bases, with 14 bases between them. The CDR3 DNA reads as TGTGCCAGCAGTTTAACCGCGTTCCCCGCAGAGACCCAGTACTTC. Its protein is CASSLTAFPAETQYF.

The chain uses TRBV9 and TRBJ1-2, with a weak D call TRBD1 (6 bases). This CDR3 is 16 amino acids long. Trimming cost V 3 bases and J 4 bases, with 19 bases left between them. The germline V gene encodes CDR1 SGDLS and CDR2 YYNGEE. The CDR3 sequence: CASSGSGTRSGYGYTF. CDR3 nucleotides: TGTGCCAGCAGCGGCAGTGGGACACGGTCGGGCTATGGCTACACCTTC.

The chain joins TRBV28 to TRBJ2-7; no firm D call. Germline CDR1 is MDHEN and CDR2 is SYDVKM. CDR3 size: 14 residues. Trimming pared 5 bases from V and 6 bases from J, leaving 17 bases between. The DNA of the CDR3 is TGTGCCAGCAGTCCCCCTGGCGGCCGTGGCGAGCAGTACTTC. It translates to CASSPPGGRGEQYF.

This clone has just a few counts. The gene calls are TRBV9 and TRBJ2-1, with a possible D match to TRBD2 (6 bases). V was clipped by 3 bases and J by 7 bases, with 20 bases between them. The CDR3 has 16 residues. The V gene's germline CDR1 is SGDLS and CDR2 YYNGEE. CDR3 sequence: CASSGRIRLGENEQFF. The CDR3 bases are TGTGCCAGCAGCGGCCGGATCCGACTAGGCGAAAATGAGCAGTTCTTC.

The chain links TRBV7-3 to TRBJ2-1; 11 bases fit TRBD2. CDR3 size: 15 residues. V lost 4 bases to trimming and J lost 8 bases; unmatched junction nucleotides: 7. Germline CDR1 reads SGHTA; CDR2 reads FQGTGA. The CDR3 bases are TGTGCCAGCAGCTGGAGACTAGCGGGATTAGATGAGCAGTTCTTC. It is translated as CASSWRLAGLDEQFF. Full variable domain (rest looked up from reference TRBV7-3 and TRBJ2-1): GAGVSQTPSNKVTEKGKYVELRCDPISGHTALYWYRQSLGQGPEFLIYFQGTGAADDSGLPNDRFFAVRPEGSVSTLKIQRTERGDSAVYLCASSWRLAGLDEQFFGPGTRLTVL.

Here the CDR3 reads CASSQGTGIILLDEQFF. The CDR3 nucleotides read TGCGCCAGCAGCCAAGGGACGGGGATAATTTTGTTGGATGAGCAGTTCTTC. This chain joins TRBV4-1 and TRBJ2-1; D perhaps matches TRBD2 (5 bases). Trimming took 1 base from V and 8 from J, leaving 21 bases between them. The germline V gene encodes CDR1 MGHRA and CDR2 YSYEKL. The CDR3 has 17 amino acids.

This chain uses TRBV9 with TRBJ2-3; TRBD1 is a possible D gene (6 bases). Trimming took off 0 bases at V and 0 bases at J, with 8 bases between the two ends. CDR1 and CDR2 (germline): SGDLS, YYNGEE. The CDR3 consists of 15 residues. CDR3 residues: CASSVGTASTDTQYF. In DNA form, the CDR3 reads TGTGCCAGCAGCGTAGGGACAGCAAGCACAGATACGCAGTATTTT.